The 27 T cell receptor beta chains reported below all come from one sample, sequenced in a study of T cell responses to AZD1222 COVID-19 vaccine (dated by TCRdb to 2020 to 2022). Libraries were built with the immunoSEQ multiplex PCR assay. As stored in TCRdb, this immuneACCESS dataset retains in-frame rearrangements with V and J assigned. A fraction of the clones does not appear; measured against another copy, unresolved V genes explain less than half of the discrepancy, and the remainder lacks a known reason. In this sample the table shows 100,000 to 150,000 clones, 91% of which occur a single time. The ten largest clones capture about 2.1% of the sample. The time point label here, explained by the study, means: about 28 days (+/-7) after the second vaccine dose. The sequencing here drew on peripheral blood, taken 28 days after the second AZD1222 dose. These receptors all stem from an adult who received the AZD1222 COVID-19 vaccine.

This clone was observed a single time. The chain employs TRBV9 and TRBJ2-3; D is perhaps TRBD1 (5 bases). Trimming left V 2 bases short and J 0 bases short, with 13 bases between. Germline values: CDR1 SGDLS, CDR2 YYNGEE. This CDR3 is built from 16 residues. The CDR3 region is CASSVGRVPSTDTQYF. The CDR3 DNA sequence: TGTGCCAGCAGCGTTGGCAGGGTCCCTAGCACAGATACGCAGTATTTT.

This chain links TRBV9 with TRBJ1-3, with D perhaps matching TRBD1 (5 bases). The length of the CDR3 is 17 residues. Germline V CDR1 and CDR2: SGDLS, YYNGEE. Trimming pared 4 bases from V and 0 bases from J, leaving 17 bases between. CDR3: CASSPSRDRFSGNTIYF. CDR3 DNA sequence: TGTGCCAGCAGCCCCAGCCGGGACCGGTTCTCTGGAAACACCATATATTTT. The full variable domain, with the rest looked up from reference TRBV9 and TRBJ1-3, is DSGVTQTPKHLITATGQRVTLRCSPRSGDLSVYWYQQSLDQGLQFLIQYYNGEERAKGNILERFSAQQFPDLHSELNLSSLELGDSALYFCASSPSRDRFSGNTIYFGEGSWLTVV.

The rearrangement uses TRBV30 and TRBJ2-7; TRBD1 might be the D (6 bases). Germline-derived CDR1 and CDR2 are GTSNPN and SVGIG (reference sequence). V was shortened by 8 bases and J by 0 bases, with 20 bases between the two germline ends. This CDR3 comprises 15 residues. This chain's CDR3 is CARGLRQDLSYEQYV. The CDR3 DNA is TGTGCCCGAGGTCTGAGACAGGACCTCTCCTACGAGCAGTACGTC.

The V gene is TRBV7-9, the J gene TRBJ1-4; 8 nucleotides align to TRBD1. Germline V gene data show CDR1 as SEHNR and CDR2 as FQNEAQ (reference sequence). J lost 8 bases, V lost 5 bases, and 4 bases had no gene match. This CDR3 contains 13 residues. This CDR3 is CASSTGGREKLFF. CDR3 nucleotide sequence: TGTGCCAGCAGCACAGGGGGGCGAGAAAAACTGTTTTTT.

The chain is built from TRBV19 and TRBJ1-2, with D maybe TRBD1 (6 bases). The V gene's germline CDR1 is LNHDA and CDR2 SQIVND (reference sequence). The CDR3 is 15 amino acids. V was shortened by 0 bases and J by 2 bases, with 10 bases between the two germline ends. CDR3 residues: CASSIDGTQNYGYTF. CDR3 in DNA: TGTGCCAGTAGTATAGATGGGACACAGAACTATGGCTACACCTTC.

The chain recombines TRBV19 with TRBJ1-6; 8 bases line up with TRBD1. Germline assignment: CDR1 LNHDA and CDR2 SQIVND (reference sequence). After removal of 4 bases from V and 10 bases from J, the junction contained 9 bases not matched to a gene. The CDR3 runs 15 residues. As DNA, the CDR3 is TGTGCCAGTAGTACGCAGGGGGCCTCGGGATCACCCCTCCACTTT. As protein: CASSTQGASGSPLHF.

The rearrangement uses TRBV3-1 (or the pseudogene TRBV3-2) and TRBJ1-4, with D maybe TRBD1 (5 bases). CDR3 length: 18 residues. V shed 0 bases and J shed 8 bases, with 22 bases lying between them. Germline CDR1 is LGHDT and CDR2 is YNNKEL (reference sequence). The chain's CDR3 is CASSQDTAGHRFDEKLFF. The DNA of the CDR3 is TGTGCCAGCAGCCAAGATACGGCAGGGCACCGGTTTGACGAAAAACTGTTTTTT.

The V and J genes are TRBV6-4 and TRBJ2-7; D uncertain. V was shortened by 8 bases and J by 3 bases, with 14 bases between the two germline ends. This CDR3 is built from 13 residues. Germline V gene sequence: CDR1 MRHNA, CDR2 SNTAGT. In nucleotides, the CDR3 is TGTGCCAGCCCAATTCACCAGATCTACGAGCAGTACGTC. Amino acid sequence: CASPIHQIYEQYV.

The chain combines TRBV6-5 with TRBJ2-6; no definite D call. Germline assignment: CDR1 MNHEY and CDR2 SVGAGI. The V and J ends lost 0 bases and 2 bases respectively, with 5 bases between them. This CDR3 spans 15 amino acids. CDR3 bases: TGTGCCAGCAGTTACTCGGGGACTGGGGCCAACGTCCTGACTTTC. Its protein product is CASSYSGTGANVLTF.

The sample holds one count of this clone. The chain joins TRBV5-5 to TRBJ1-1; D call uncertain. This CDR3 is 13 amino acids long. In germline, CDR1 is SGHKS, CDR2 YYEKEE (reference sequence). The germline V and J ends were trimmed by 2 bases and 0 bases, with 5 bases remaining between them. This chain's CDR3 is CASSFRVNTEAFF. Written as DNA, the CDR3 is TGTGCCAGCAGCTTCCGGGTGAACACTGAAGCTTTCTTT.

The J gene is TRBJ1-6, the V gene TRBV7-9, with D possibly TRBD1 on 5 matching bases. The CDR3 sequence is 16 residues long. Germline CDR1 and CDR2: SEHNR and FQNEAQ (reference sequence). The V and J ends lost 2 bases and 7 bases respectively, with 15 bases between them. As DNA, the CDR3 is TGTGCCAGCAGCTTACCCCCGGGGCAGCTCAATTCACCCCTCCACTTT. Residues: CASSLPPGQLNSPLHF. The full variable domain, in which reference TRBV7-9 and TRBJ1-6 provide the parts outside the CDR3, is DTGVSQNPRHKITKRGQNVTFRCDPISEHNRLYWYRQTLGQGPEFLTYFQNEAQLEKSRLLSDRFSAERPKGSFSTLEIQRTEQGDSAMYLCASSLPPGQLNSPLHFGNGTRLTVT.

This clone was counted only a few times. This chain links TRBV29-1 with TRBJ1-6; D is perhaps TRBD1 (6 bases). The germline V and J ends were trimmed by 6 bases and 8 bases, with 14 bases remaining between them. The CDR3 runs to 13 residues. Germline V lookup: CDR1 SQVTM, CDR2 ANQGSEA. The CDR3 protein is CSVARGGDSPLHF. The CDR3 nucleotides are TGCAGCGTAGCGAGAGGGGGGGATTCACCCCTCCACTTT.

The rearrangement uses TRBV5-5 and TRBJ2-7; weak D call: TRBD1 (6 bases). The germline gives CDR1 SGHKS, CDR2 YYEKEE (reference sequence). V dropped 0 bases and J dropped 4 bases, with 20 bases sitting between them. This CDR3 comprises 17 residues. Here the CDR3 reads CASSLAQTGFSVYEQYV. Written as DNA, the CDR3 is TGTGCCAGCAGCTTGGCCCAAACAGGGTTTTCAGTATACGAGCAGTACGTC.

This chain connects TRBV7-9 to TRBJ1-1; 8 nucleotides align to TRBD1. Germline values: CDR1 SEHNR, CDR2 FQNEAQ (reference sequence). The CDR3 runs 16 residues. Unmatched junction bases numbered 9, after V lost 5 bases and J lost 1 base. This chain's CDR3 is CASSADRGGSNTEAFF. The CDR3 DNA reads TGTGCCAGCAGCGCTGACAGGGGAGGCTCGAACACTGAAGCTTTCTTT. The entire variable domain, with the rest obtained from reference TRBV7-9 and TRBJ1-1, is as follows: DTGVSQNPRHKITKRGQNVTFRCDPISEHNRLYWYRQTLGQGPEFLTYFQNEAQLEKSRLLSDRFSAERPKGSFSTLEIQRTEQGDSAMYLCASSADRGGSNTEAFFGQGTRLTVV.

The rearrangement joins TRBV20-1 to TRBJ2-7; no clear D. The CDR3 spans 11 residues. V was trimmed by 0 bases and J by 0 bases, leaving 0 bases between them. Germline loops: CDR1 DFQATT, CDR2 SNEGSKA (reference sequence). CDR3 in DNA: TGCAGTGCTAGAGACTCCTACGAGCAGTACTTC. This translates into CSARDSYEQYF.

The rearrangement joins TRBV30 to TRBJ2-2, with a possible D match to TRBD2 (6 bases). The V gene lost 4 bases and the J gene lost 5 bases, with 11 bases spanning the gap. Germline V gene sequence: CDR1 GTSNPN, CDR2 SVGIG (reference sequence). The CDR3 spans 13 residues. The CDR3 sequence is CAWTTSGTGELFF. The CDR3, as DNA: TGTGCCTGGACCACGAGCGGGACCGGGGAGCTGTTTTTT. The whole variable domain, filled in from reference TRBV30 and TRBJ2-2, reads SQTIHQWPATLVQPVGSPLSLECTVEGTSNPNLYWYRQAAGRGLQLLFYSVGIGQISSEVPQNLSASRPQDRQFILSSKKLLLSDSGFYLCAWTTSGTGELFFGEGSRLTVL.

This clone has just a few counts. The CDR3 coding sequence is TGTGCCAGCAGCTTTTTGGGACAGCACACCGGGGAGCTGTTTTTT. Translating it yields CASSFLGQHTGELFF. The chain employs TRBV5-6 and TRBJ2-2; TRBD1 matches 7 bases. The germline V gene encodes CDR1 SGHDT and CDR2 YYEEEE. With 2 bases clipped from V and 3 bases from J, the junction kept 4 bases outside the gene matches. The CDR3 totals 15 residues.

The rearrangement uses TRBV11-3 and TRBJ1-3, with 8 bases that match TRBD1. Trimming cost V 2 bases and J 0 bases; bases outside gene matches: 6. The CDR3 extends over 17 amino acids. Per germline, CDR1 SGHNT and CDR2 YENEEA. The CDR3 protein is CASSLSRGLLSGNTIYF. CDR3 coding DNA: TGTGCCAGCAGCTTATCCAGGGGGCTACTCTCTGGAAACACCATATATTTT.

This sequence joins TRBV19 and TRBJ2-1; 7 bases agree with TRBD2. This CDR3 is built from 15 residues. V shed 5 bases and J 14 bases; nucleotides not matched to a gene: 18. Per the germline V gene, CDR1 is LNHDA and CDR2 is SQIVND (reference sequence). CDR3 DNA sequence: TGTGCCAGTAGTTCCCCGAGTCGGAGCGGGATAAAGAAGTTCTTC. Amino acids: CASSSPSRSGIKKFF.

The rearrangement joins TRBV12-3 or TRBV12-4 to TRBJ1-1, with unresolved D. V lost 4 bases and J 2 bases, leaving 8 bases between the germline ends. The CDR3 contains 13 residues. The CDR3 protein is CASSSTANTEAFF. The CDR3 DNA sequence: TGTGCCAGCAGTTCCACGGCTAACACTGAAGCTTTCTTT.

This clone has a handful of counts. The chain uses TRBV6-1 and TRBJ1-5, with D unclear. V was cut by 0 bases and J by 9 bases, with 12 bases left in between. Germline CDR1 is MNHNS and CDR2 is SASEGT. This CDR3 is 14 amino acids long. The CDR3 DNA is TGTGCCAGCAGTGAAGCAAAGGGCTACCGGCCCCAGCATTTT. Translating gives CASSEAKGYRPQHF.

V and J are TRBV6-6 and TRBJ1-2, with 7 bases identical to TRBD1. The J segment lost 8 bases and the V segment lost 0 bases, leaving 6 bases of the junction unmatched. CDR1 and CDR2 (germline): MNHNY, SVGAGI (reference sequence). CDR3 length: 14 amino acids. Here the CDR3 reads CASSYSRDRGGYTF. CDR3 sequence (DNA): TGTGCCAGCAGTTACTCGAGGGACAGAGGGGGCTACACCTTC.

CDR3 sequence: CASSRDQGGGNTIYF. CDR3 DNA sequence: TGTGCCAGCTCGAGGGACCAGGGTGGAGGAAACACCATATATTTT. The genes are TRBV18 and TRBJ1-3; D is possibly TRBD1 (5 bases). V was clipped by 6 bases and J by 4 bases, with 16 bases between them. The CDR3 is 15 residues long. The germline CDR1 and CDR2 sequences are KGHSH and LQKENI. Looking up the rest from reference TRBV18 and TRBJ1-3 gives the full variable domain: NAGVMQNPRHLVRRRGQEARLRCSPMKGHSHVYWYRQLPEEGLKFMVYLQKENIIDESGMPKERFSAEFPKEGPSILRIQQVVRGDSAAYFCASSRDQGGGNTIYFGEGSWLTVV.

The genes are TRBV2 and TRBJ1-2; tentatively, D is TRBD1 (5 bases). The length of the CDR3 is 13 residues. Deletions cut 5 bases from V and 7 bases from J, with 14 bases between. CDR1 is SNHLY, CDR2 FYNNEI, per germline. CDR3 amino acids: CASSQTAVIGYTF. The CDR3 DNA is TGTGCCAGCAGTCAGACAGCCGTCATTGGCTACACCTTC.

The gene calls are TRBV19 and TRBJ1-4; TRBD1 is a possible D gene (5 bases). Germline lookup yields CDR1 LNHDA and CDR2 SQIVND (reference sequence). V lost 10 bases to trimming and J lost 0 bases, with 18 bases between them. This CDR3 comprises 16 residues. The CDR3 sequence is CATTSGTFATNEKLFF. The CDR3 DNA follows: TGTGCCACCACTTCCGGGACGTTTGCAACTAATGAAAAACTGTTTTTT.

This chain uses TRBV6-6 with TRBJ1-2, with D unclear. Germline CDR1 is MNHNY and CDR2 is SVGAGI (reference sequence). Trimming stripped 7 bases from V and 0 bases from J, with 15 bases between. The CDR3 covers 15 residues. CDR3 amino acids: CASNSRGGANYGYTF. CDR3 bases: TGTGCCAGCAACTCCCGTGGAGGTGCTAACTATGGCTACACCTTC.

The rearrangement links TRBV5-4 to TRBJ2-1; 7 bases align to TRBD2. The CDR3 spans 16 residues. The V gene's germline CDR1 is SGHNT and CDR2 YYREEE (reference sequence). The J segment lost 5 bases and the V segment lost 3 bases, leaving 11 bases of the junction unmatched. The CDR3 here is CASSSSLRGNNNEQFF. The CDR3 DNA reads TGTGCCAGCAGCTCAAGTCTGCGGGGGAACAACAATGAGCAGTTCTTC.